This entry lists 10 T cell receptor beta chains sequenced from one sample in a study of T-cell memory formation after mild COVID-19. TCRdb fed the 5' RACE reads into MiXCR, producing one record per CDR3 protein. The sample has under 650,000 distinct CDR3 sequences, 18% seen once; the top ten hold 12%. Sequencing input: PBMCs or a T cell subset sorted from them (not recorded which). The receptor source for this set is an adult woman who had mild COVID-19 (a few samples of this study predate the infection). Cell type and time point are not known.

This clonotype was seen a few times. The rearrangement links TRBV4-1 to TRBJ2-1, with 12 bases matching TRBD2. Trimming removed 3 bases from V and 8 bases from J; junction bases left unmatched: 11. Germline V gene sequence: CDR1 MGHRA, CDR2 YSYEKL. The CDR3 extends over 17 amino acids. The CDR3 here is CASSQGKTSGGGDEQFF. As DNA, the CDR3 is TGCGCCAGCAGCCAGGGGAAGACTAGCGGGGGAGGCGATGAGCAGTTCTTC.

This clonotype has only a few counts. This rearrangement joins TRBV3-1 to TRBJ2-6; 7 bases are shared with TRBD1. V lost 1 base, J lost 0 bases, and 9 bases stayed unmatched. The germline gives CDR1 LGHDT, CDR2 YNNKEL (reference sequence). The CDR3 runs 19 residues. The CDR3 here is CASSQGFRDRVSGANVLTF. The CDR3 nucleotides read TGTGCCAGCAGCCAAGGGTTTAGGGACAGAGTCTCTGGGGCCAACGTCCTGACTTTC.

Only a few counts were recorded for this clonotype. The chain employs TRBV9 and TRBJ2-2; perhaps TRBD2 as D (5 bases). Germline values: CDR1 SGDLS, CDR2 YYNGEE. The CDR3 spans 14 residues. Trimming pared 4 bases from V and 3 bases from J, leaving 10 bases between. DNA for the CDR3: TGTGCCAGCAGCTCCGGGGTTGACACCGGGGAGCTGTTTTTT. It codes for CASSSGVDTGELFF.

CDR3 residues: CATSGVGSLSGANVLTF. The CDR3, as DNA: TGTGCCACCAGTGGGGTCGGCTCATTATCTGGGGCCAACGTCCTGACTTTC. The V and J genes are TRBV24-1 and TRBJ2-6; D gene unclear. CDR1 and CDR2 from the germline V gene are KGHDR and SFDVKD. With 5 bases removed from V and 1 base from J, the gap between germline ends came to 14 bases. The CDR3 length is 17 residues.

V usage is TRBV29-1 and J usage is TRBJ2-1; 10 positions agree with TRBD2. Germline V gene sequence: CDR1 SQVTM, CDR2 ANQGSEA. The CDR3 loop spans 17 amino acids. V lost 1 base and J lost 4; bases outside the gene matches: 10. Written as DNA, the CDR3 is TGCAGCGTTGAAGGGTGGGGAACTAGCGGGGTTTACAATGAGCAGTTCTTC. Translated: CSVEGWGTSGVYNEQFF.

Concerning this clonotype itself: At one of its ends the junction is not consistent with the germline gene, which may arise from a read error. The DNA of the CDR3 is TGCGCCAGCAGCTGGGCCGGTAGGGGATATATGAACACTGAAGCTTTATTT. Its translation: CASSWAGRGYMNTEALF. The V and J genes are TRBV5-1 and TRBJ1-1, with D tentatively TRBD1 (5 bases). Germline V gives CDR1 SGHRS, CDR2 YFSETQ. The CDR3 runs 17 residues.

This CDR3 is CASSPLSRAPQAQHF. CDR3 DNA: TGTGCCAGCAGCCCATTGTCGAGGGCCCCGCAAGCCCAGCATTTT. The chain joins TRBV7-8 to TRBJ1-5, with no clear D. Germline V CDR1 and CDR2: SGHVS, FQNEAQ. The CDR3 length is 15 residues. Trimming removed 5 bases at V and 11 bases at J, with 22 bases between. The variable domain in full, with the rest retrieved from reference TRBV7-8 and TRBJ1-5, is GAGVSQSPRYKVAKRGQDVALRCDPISGHVSLFWYQQALGQGPEFLTYFQNEAQLDKSGLPSDRFFAERPEGSVSTLKIQRTQQEDSAVYLCASSPLSRAPQAQHFGDGTRLSIL.

The CDR3: CASSFRGGVGEQYF. DNA for the CDR3: TGTGCCAGCAGTTTTCGCGGGGGGGTGGGAGAGCAGTACTTC. The rearrangement links TRBV27 to TRBJ2-4; 9 positions agree with TRBD2. From germline, CDR1 is MNHEY and CDR2 SMNVEV (reference sequence). This CDR3 spans 14 amino acids. V trimming: 3 bases; J trimming: 13 bases; junction bases outside the gene matches: 10.

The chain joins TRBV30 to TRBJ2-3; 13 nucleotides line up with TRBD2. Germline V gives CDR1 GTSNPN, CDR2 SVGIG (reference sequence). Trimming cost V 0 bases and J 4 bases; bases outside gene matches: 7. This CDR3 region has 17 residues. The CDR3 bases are TGTGCCTGGAGTGTAGGGCGGACTAGCGGGAGCCCAGATACGCAGTATTTT. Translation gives CAWSVGRTSGSPDTQYF.

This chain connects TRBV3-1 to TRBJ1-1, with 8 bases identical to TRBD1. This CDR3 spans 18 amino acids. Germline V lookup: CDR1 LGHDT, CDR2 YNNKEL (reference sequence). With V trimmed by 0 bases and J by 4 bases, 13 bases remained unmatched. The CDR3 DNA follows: TGTGCCAGCAGCCAAGACTTTCCTAGACAGGGGTATGGCACTGAAGCTTTCTTT. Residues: CASSQDFPRQGYGTEAFF.